This TCR beta chain was identified during a study of blood T cell repertoires in COVID-19. Study in general: Acute-phase and convalescent COVID-19 samples originated in the United States, Italy and Spain. In each case, the material was cDNA or gDNA derived from T cells, B-cell-depleted T cells, or PBMCs.

Study processing details: Amplification from reference gene primers served as the basis for estimated nucleated cell counts. The protocol was immunoSEQ multiplex PCR, while the TCRdb copy is restricted to in-frame clones and leaves out a portion. That table supplies the V and J calls and clone size; D and trimming were determined from the DNA. The sample has approximately 30,000 clones; 75% to 90% are singletons. This clone was observed a few times. CDR3 length: 14 amino acids. The germline gives CDR1 WSHSY, CDR2 SAAADI. V dropped 6 bases and J dropped 4 bases, with 12 bases sitting between them. The chain carries TRBV10-2 and TRBJ2-2; no reliable D call. The sequence was collected from a man aged 70-80 years with active COVID-19. Sequencing was performed on peripheral blood. In DNA form, the CDR3 reads TGCGCCAGCAGGAGTGGCAGCGCCACCGGGGAGCTGTTTTTT. It yields the protein CASRSGSATGELFF.